The sequence of this T cell receptor (beta chain) was determined in a study of control samples from healthy donors and cancer patients. This table comes from immunoSEQ multiplex PCR, and its TCRdb copy is limited to in-frame clones, with some not included. Among around 28,000 clones, approximately 91% were seen once, and the ten largest hold over 10%. The germline V gene encodes CDR1 SGHTA and CDR2 FQGNSA. This CDR3 is 15 amino acids long. V lost 0 bases and J 0 bases, leaving 7 bases between the germline ends. The sample consisted of PBMCs. This clonotype originated in a man between 45 and 60 years old with lung cancer. The chain couples TRBV7-2 to TRBJ2-3, with a tentative D call TRBD2 (6 bases). The CDR3 DNA reads TGTGCCAGCAGCTTAGCCGGGACTAGCACAGATACGCAGTATTTT. This translates into CASSLAGTSTDTQYF.